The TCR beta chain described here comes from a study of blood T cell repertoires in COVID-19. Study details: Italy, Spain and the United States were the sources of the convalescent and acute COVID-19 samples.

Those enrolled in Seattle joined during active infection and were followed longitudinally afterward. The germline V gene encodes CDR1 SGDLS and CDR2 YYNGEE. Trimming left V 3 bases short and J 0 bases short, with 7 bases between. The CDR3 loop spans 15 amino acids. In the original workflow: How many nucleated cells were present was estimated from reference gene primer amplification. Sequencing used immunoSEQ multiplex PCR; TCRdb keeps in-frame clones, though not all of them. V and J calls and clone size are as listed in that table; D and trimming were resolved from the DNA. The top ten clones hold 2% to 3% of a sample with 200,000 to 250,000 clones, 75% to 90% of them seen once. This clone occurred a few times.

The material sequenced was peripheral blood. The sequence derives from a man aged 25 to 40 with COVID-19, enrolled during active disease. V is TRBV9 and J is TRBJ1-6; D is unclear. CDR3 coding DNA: TGTGCCAGCAGCGGGGAGAGCTCCTATAATTCACCCCTCCACTTT. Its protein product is CASSGESSYNSPLHF.